The 17 T cell receptor beta chains below come from one sample, sequenced in a study of CD8 T cells in ankylosing spondylitis. TCRdb ran MiXCR on the 5' RACE reads and lists one entry per CDR3 protein. The repertoire holds some 37,000 distinct CDR3 sequences, with roughly 12% as singletons. The sample taken for sequencing was synovial fluid, either unsorted or a sorted T cell fraction (not recorded which). Receptors originate from a male donor with ankylosing spondylitis.

This clonotype was recorded many times. This chain uses TRBV20-1 with TRBJ1-1, with 7 bases fitting TRBD1. The CDR3 sequence is 15 residues long. Germline V gene sequence: CDR1 DFQATT, CDR2 SNEGSKA (reference sequence). V lost 3 bases, J lost 3 bases, and 10 bases stayed unmatched. The CDR3 DNA sequence: TGCAGTGCTAGGGGGGCAACAGGGGCAGACACTGAAGCTTTCTTT. Protein product: CSARGATGADTEAFF.

This clonotype was observed a handful of times. This rearrangement joins TRBV29-1 to TRBJ1-1; TRBD1 is a possible D gene (6 bases). CDR1 is SQVTM and CDR2 is ANQGSEA in the germline V gene. CDR3 length: 13 residues. V lost 1 base to trimming and J lost 7 bases, with 13 bases between them. The CDR3 sequence: CSVEGGGQYEAFF. CDR3 nucleotides: TGCAGCGTTGAAGGTGGGGGGCAGTATGAAGCTTTCTTT.

This clonotype has a handful of counts. A read error may explain this, as a much larger clone is one base away. V usage is TRBV7-6 and J usage is TRBJ2-7, with 8 bases aligning to TRBD2. The germline V gene encodes CDR1 SGHVS and CDR2 FNYEAQ. This CDR3 has 14 amino acids. Trimming took 5 bases from V and 2 from J; bases not matched to a gene: 5. The CDR3 reads CASSTGGVAYEQYF. CDR3 in DNA: TGTGCCAGCAGCACCGGGGGGGTTGCCTACGAGCAGTACTTC. The full variable domain, its missing parts supplied by reference TRBV7-6 and TRBJ2-7, is GAGVSQSPRYKVTKRGQDVALRCDPISGHVSLYWYRQALGQGPEFLTYFNYEAQQDKSGLPNDRFSAERPEGSISTLTIQRTEQRDSAMYRCASSTGGVAYEQYFGPGTRLTVT.

This clonotype occurred a few times. The V gene is TRBV11-2, the J gene TRBJ2-7; D gene ambiguous. V lost 1 base to trimming and J lost 4 bases, with 11 bases between them. The CDR3 sequence is 14 residues long. Per germline, CDR1 SGHAT and CDR2 FQNNGV. CDR3 residues: CASSLGVFKYEQYF. The CDR3 coding sequence is TGTGCCAGCAGCTTAGGGGTTTTCAAGTACGAGCAGTACTTC.

The table lists this clonotype with a few counts. The J gene is TRBJ1-2, the V gene TRBV7-9; D ambiguous. V was trimmed by 5 bases and J by 8 bases, leaving 18 bases between them. Germline CDR1 reads SEHNR; CDR2 reads FQNEAQ (reference sequence). This CDR3 spans 14 amino acids. The CDR3 spells CASSEGSGVFGYTF. The CDR3 DNA reads TGTGCCAGCAGCGAAGGATCCGGGGTGTTCGGCTACACCTTC.

The rearrangement links TRBV28 to TRBJ1-5, with 9 nucleotides matching TRBD1. Germline trimming cut 4 bases from V and 1 base from J; bases unmatched to any gene: 2. Germline lookup yields CDR1 MDHEN and CDR2 SYDVKM. The CDR3 spans 15 residues. The CDR3 region is CASSSTGGSNQPQHF. CDR3 DNA: TGTGCCAGCAGTTCGACAGGGGGAAGCAATCAGCCCCAGCATTTT.

This clonotype was counted only a few times. This sequence joins TRBV14 and TRBJ1-1; the match to TRBD1 covers 7 bases. Trimming removed 8 bases from V and 2 bases from J; junction bases left unmatched: 8. Germline CDR1 and CDR2: SGHDN and FVKESK. CDR3 length: 14 residues. The CDR3 loop is CASGRRGLNTEAFF. CDR3 nucleotides: TGTGCCAGCGGGCGAAGGGGGCTAAACACTGAAGCTTTCTTT. The variable domain in full, completed from reference TRBV14 and TRBJ1-1, reads EAGVTQFPSHSVIEKGQTVTLRCDPISGHDNLYWYRRVMGKEIKFLLHFVKESKQDESGMPNNRFLAERTGGTYSTLKVQPAELEDSGVYFCASGRRGLNTEAFFGQGTRLTVV.

In its sample, this clonotype was seen a few times. The chain carries TRBV7-9 and TRBJ2-3, with D unresolved. The CDR3 consists of 14 residues. V was cut by 4 bases and J by 3 bases, with 11 bases left in between. Per germline, CDR1 SEHNR and CDR2 FQNEAQ (reference sequence). This CDR3 reads CASSSPLGTDTQYF. For the CDR3, the DNA is TGTGCCAGCAGCTCCCCCTTGGGGACAGATACGCAGTATTTT.

This clonotype was counted many times. The CDR3 reads CASSLSQGGNQPQHF. CDR3 DNA sequence: TGTGCCAGCAGTTTATCACAGGGTGGGAATCAGCCCCAGCATTTT. The gene calls are TRBV28 and TRBJ1-5; a weak D match, TRBD1 (6 bases). CDR1 is MDHEN, CDR2 SYDVKM, per germline. V was clipped by 1 base and J by 4 bases, with 11 bases between them. This CDR3 is 15 amino acids long. The full variable domain, in which reference TRBV28 and TRBJ1-5 provide the parts outside the CDR3, is DVKVTQSSRYLVKRTGEKVFLECVQDMDHENMFWYRQDPGLGLRLIYFSYDVKMKEKGDIPEGYSVSREKKERFSLILESASTNQTSMYLCASSLSQGGNQPQHFGDGTRLSIL.

This clonotype was recorded a few times. The genes are TRBV11-2 and TRBJ2-5; 7 bases match TRBD1. Germline values: CDR1 SGHAT, CDR2 FQNNGV. V lost 7 bases and J lost 5; bases outside the gene matches: 10. The CDR3 is 14 amino acids. DNA of the CDR3: TGTGCCAGCATCGAGAGGGGGCACAAGGAGACCCAGTACTTC. Translating gives CASIERGHKETQYF.

Ten or more counts support this clonotype. This chain joins TRBV9 and TRBJ2-7; 12 bases align to TRBD1. J gave up 7 bases and V 2 bases, and 10 bases lay outside the gene matches. CDR3 length equals 16 residues. Germline CDR1 SGDLS, CDR2 YYNGEE. The CDR3 region has the DNA TGTGCCAGCAGCGTCATTCCGGGACAGGGGGCTAGTGAGCAGTACTTC. Its translation is CASSVIPGQGASEQYF.

This clonotype has just a few counts. The chain is built from TRBV28 and TRBJ2-1; 12 nucleotides line up with TRBD2. V gave up 3 bases and J gave up 5 bases; unmatched junction bases: 11. The CDR3 sequence is 18 residues long. CDR1 MDHEN and CDR2 SYDVKM come from the germline V gene. CDR3 sequence reads: CASSLGPSGRDGNNEQFF. DNA for the CDR3: TGTGCCAGCAGTTTGGGTCCTAGCGGGAGGGACGGGAACAATGAGCAGTTCTTC.

This clonotype appeared many times. The chain joins TRBV3-1 to TRBJ2-5; 8 bases match TRBD2. CDR1 and CDR2 from the germline V gene are LGHDT and YNNKEL (reference sequence). V gave up 6 bases and J gave up 5 bases; unmatched junction bases: 5. The CDR3 extends over 13 amino acids. As DNA, the CDR3 is TGTGCCAGCAGGAAGCGGGAGCGCGAGACCCAGTACTTC. Translated, it gives CASRKRERETQYF.

This clonotype has ten or more counts. The J gene is TRBJ2-3, the V gene TRBV20-1; D remains unclear. The length of the CDR3 is 16 residues. Germline values: CDR1 DFQATT, CDR2 SNEGSKA (reference sequence). V lost 1 base to trimming and J lost 6 bases, with 20 bases between them. Here the CDR3 reads CSARVPGSQPRDTQYF. The CDR3 nucleotides are TGCAGTGCTAGAGTTCCCGGCAGCCAACCCCGGGATACGCAGTATTTT.

This rearrangement joins TRBV5-1 to TRBJ1-1; D remains ambiguous. The CDR3 length is 16 residues. The germline CDR1 and CDR2 sequences are SGHRS and YFSETQ. V was pared by 3 bases and J by 1 base, with 16 bases between. This CDR3 is CASSWRPNRWNTEAFF. The CDR3 nucleotides are TGCGCCAGCAGCTGGCGCCCAAACCGCTGGAACACTGAAGCTTTCTTT.

The rearrangement uses TRBV12-3 or TRBV12-4 and TRBJ2-2, with TRBD1 matching over 8 bases. V shed 10 bases, J shed 4 bases, and the junction held 11 bases outside the gene matches. This CDR3 is 15 amino acids long. The CDR3 sequence is CATKGRQGRTGELFF. The CDR3 region has the DNA TGTGCCACGAAGGGTAGACAGGGGCGCACCGGGGAGCTGTTTTTT.

The table lists this clonotype with many counts. The chain is built from TRBV3-1 and TRBJ1-1; 9 bases fit TRBD1. Germline lookup yields CDR1 LGHDT and CDR2 YNNKEL (reference sequence). This CDR3 has 15 amino acids. With 4 bases clipped from V and 5 bases from J, the junction kept 8 bases outside the gene matches. The CDR3 loop reads CASSRGQGRSTEAFF. The CDR3, as DNA: TGTGCCAGCAGCCGAGGACAGGGGAGAAGTACTGAAGCTTTCTTT.